This T cell receptor beta chain was identified in a study of early T cells in non-severe SARS-CoV-2 infection. As for the study in general: Sequencing was performed on bulk RNA from unsorted whole blood, leaving chains unpaired.

V lost 5 bases, J lost 2 bases, and 13 bases lay in between. Germline values: CDR1 SGHAT, CDR2 FQNNGV. The CDR3 consists of 14 residues. cDNA molecules, individually, were tagged with unique molecular identifiers. TCRdb analysed the 5' RACE reads with MiXCR anew, one entry per CDR3 protein. Among 60,000 to 65,000 distinct CDR3 sequences listed, 7.5% to 9% were seen once. This clonotype was counted between two and nine times. This specimen consisted of whole blood, obtained at baseline. The sequence was obtained from an adult who was a healthcare worker with PCR-confirmed SARS-CoV-2 infection or an uninfected control (not recorded which). The V and J genes are TRBV11-2 and TRBJ2-7, with D perhaps assigned TRBD1 or TRBD2 (5 bases each). The CDR3 DNA is TGTGCCAGCAGCCCGGGACCACCCCCCTACGAGCAGTACTTC. Encoded protein: CASSPGPPPYEQYF.